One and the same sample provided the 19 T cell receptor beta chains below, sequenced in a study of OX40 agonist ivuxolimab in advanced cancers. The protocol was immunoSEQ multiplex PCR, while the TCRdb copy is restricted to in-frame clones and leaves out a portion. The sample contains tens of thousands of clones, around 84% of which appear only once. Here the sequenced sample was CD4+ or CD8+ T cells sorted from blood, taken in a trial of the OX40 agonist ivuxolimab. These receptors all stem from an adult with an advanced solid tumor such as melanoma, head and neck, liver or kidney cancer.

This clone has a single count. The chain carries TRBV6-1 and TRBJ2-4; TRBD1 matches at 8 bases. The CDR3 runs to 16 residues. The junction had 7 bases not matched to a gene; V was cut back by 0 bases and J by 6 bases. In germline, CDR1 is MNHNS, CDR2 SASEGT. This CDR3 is CASSEAPQGAGNIQYF. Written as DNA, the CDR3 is TGTGCCAGCAGTGAAGCCCCCCAGGGGGCAGGAAACATTCAGTACTTC.

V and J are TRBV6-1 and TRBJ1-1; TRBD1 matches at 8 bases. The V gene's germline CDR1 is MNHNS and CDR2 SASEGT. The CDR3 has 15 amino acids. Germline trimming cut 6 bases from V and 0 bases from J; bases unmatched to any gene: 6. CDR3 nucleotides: TGTGCCAGCAGCCTCAGGGGGCGCGTGAACACTGAAGCTTTCTTT. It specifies CASSLRGRVNTEAFF.

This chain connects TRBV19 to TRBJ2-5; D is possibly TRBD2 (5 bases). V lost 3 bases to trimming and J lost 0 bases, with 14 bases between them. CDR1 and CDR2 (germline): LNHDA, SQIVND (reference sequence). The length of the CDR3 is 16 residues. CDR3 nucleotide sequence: TGTGCCAGTAGTATGACGACCGGGGTTTACCAAGAGACCCAGTACTTC. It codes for CASSMTTGVYQETQYF.

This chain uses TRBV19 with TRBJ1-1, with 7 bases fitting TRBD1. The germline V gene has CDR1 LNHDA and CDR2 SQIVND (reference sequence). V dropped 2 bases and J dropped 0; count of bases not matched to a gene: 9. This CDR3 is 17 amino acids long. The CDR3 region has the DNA TGTGCCAGTAGTATAATGTGGGAGGGGGCGGTGAACACTGAAGCTTTCTTT. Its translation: CASSIMWEGAVNTEAFF.

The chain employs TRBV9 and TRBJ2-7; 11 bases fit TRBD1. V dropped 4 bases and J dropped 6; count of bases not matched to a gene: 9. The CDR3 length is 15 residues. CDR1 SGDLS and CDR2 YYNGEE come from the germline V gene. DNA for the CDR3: TGTGCCAGCAGCCCAATCGGACAGGGGGCAGGCGAGCAGTACTTC. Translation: CASSPIGQGAGEQYF.

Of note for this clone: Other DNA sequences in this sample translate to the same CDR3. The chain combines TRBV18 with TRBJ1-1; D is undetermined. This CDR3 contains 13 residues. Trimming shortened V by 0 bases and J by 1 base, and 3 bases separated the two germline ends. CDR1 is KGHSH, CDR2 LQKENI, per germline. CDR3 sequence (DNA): TGTGCCAGCTCACCACCAGGGAACACTGAAGCTTTCTTT. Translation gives CASSPPGNTEAFF. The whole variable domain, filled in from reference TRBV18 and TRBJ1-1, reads NAGVMQNPRHLVRRRGQEARLRCSPMKGHSHVYWYRQLPEEGLKFMVYLQKENIIDESGMPKERFSAEFPKEGPSILRIQQVVRGDSAAYFCASSPPGNTEAFFGQGTRLTVV.

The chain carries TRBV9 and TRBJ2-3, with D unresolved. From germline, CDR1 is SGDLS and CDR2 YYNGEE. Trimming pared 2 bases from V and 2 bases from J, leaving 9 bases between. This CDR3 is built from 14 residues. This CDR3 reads CASSVIASTDTQYF. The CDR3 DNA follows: TGTGCCAGCAGCGTTATAGCCTCCACAGATACGCAGTATTTT. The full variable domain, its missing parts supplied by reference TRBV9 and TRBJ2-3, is DSGVTQTPKHLITATGQRVTLRCSPRSGDLSVYWYQQSLDQGLQFLIQYYNGEERAKGNILERFSAQQFPDLHSELNLSSLELGDSALYFCASSVIASTDTQYFGPGTRLTVL.

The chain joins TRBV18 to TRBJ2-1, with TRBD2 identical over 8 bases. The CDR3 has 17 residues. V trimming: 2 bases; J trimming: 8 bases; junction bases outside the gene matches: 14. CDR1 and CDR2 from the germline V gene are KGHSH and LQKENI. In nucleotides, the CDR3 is TGTGCCAGCTCACCAAGGCTTGCGGGGGGCGACGTAGATGAGCAGTTCTTC. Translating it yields CASSPRLAGGDVDEQFF.

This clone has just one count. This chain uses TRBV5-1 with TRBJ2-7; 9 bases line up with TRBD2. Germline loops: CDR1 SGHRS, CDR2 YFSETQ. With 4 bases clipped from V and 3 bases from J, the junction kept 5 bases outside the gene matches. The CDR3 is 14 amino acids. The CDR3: CASSRATSGYEQYF. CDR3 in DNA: TGCGCCAGCAGCAGAGCGACTAGCGGCTACGAGCAGTACTTC.

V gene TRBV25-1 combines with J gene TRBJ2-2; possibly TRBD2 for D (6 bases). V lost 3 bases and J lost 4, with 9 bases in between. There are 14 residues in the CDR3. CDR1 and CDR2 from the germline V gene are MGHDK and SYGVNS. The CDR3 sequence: CASSDAGSTGELFF. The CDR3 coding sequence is TGTGCCAGCAGTGACGCGGGAAGCACCGGGGAGCTGTTTTTT.

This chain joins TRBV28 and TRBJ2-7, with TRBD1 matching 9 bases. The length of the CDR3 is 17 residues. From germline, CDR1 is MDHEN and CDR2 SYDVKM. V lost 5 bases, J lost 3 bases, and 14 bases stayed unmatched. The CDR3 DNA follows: TGTGCCAGCAGTCCCATCCAGGGACAGGGTTCACTCTACGAGCAGTACTTC. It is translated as CASSPIQGQGSLYEQYF.

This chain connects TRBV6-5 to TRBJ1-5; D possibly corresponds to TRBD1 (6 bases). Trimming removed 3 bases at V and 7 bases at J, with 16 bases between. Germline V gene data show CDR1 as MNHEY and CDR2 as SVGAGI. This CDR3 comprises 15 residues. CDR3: CASSYRRGIRQPQHF. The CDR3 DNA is TGTGCCAGCAGTTATAGGAGGGGGATAAGACAGCCCCAGCATTTT.

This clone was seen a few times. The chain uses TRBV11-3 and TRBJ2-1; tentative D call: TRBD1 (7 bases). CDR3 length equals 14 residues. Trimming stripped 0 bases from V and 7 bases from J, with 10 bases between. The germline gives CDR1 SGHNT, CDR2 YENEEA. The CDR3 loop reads CASSLDRGVNEQFF. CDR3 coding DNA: TGTGCCAGCAGCTTAGACAGGGGGGTGAATGAGCAGTTCTTC. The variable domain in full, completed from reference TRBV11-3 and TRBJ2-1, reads EAGVVQSPRYKIIEKKQPVAFWCNPISGHNTLYWYLQNLGQGPELLIRYENEEAVDDSQLPKDRFSAERLKGVDSTLKIQPAELGDSAVYLCASSLDRGVNEQFFGPGTRLTVL.

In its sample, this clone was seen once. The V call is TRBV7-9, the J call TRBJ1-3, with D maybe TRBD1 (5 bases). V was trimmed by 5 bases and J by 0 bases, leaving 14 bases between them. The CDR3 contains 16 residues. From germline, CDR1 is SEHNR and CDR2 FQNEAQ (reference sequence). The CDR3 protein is CASSIPQENSGNTIYF. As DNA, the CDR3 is TGTGCCAGCAGCATCCCACAGGAAAACTCTGGAAACACCATATATTTT.

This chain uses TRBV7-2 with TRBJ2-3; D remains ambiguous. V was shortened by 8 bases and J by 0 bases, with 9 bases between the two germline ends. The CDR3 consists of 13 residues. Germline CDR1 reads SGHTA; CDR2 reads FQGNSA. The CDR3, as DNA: TGTGCCAGCCGTTCCGGGAGCACAGATACGCAGTATTTT. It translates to CASRSGSTDTQYF. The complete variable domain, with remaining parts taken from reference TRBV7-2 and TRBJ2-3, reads GAGVSQSPSNKVTEKGKDVELRCDPISGHTALYWYRQSLGQGLEFLIYFQGNSAPDKSGLPSDRFSAERTGGSVSTLTIQRTQQEDSAVYLCASRSGSTDTQYFGPGTRLTVL.

Written as DNA, the CDR3 is TGTGCCAGCAGCTCAGGTGATCCGGGGAGCTCCTACAATGAGCAGTTCTTC. Translation gives CASSSGDPGSSYNEQFF. V gene TRBV7-7 combines with J gene TRBJ2-1; TRBD2 is a possible D gene (5 bases). Germline V CDR1 and CDR2: SSHAT, FNYEAQ (reference sequence). Trimming stripped 4 bases from V and 0 bases from J, with 16 bases between. This CDR3 spans 17 amino acids.

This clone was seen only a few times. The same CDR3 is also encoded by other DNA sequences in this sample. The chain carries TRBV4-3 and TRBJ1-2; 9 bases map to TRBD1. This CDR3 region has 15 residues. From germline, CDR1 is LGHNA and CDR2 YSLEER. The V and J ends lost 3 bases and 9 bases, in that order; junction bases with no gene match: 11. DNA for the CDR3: TGCGCCAGCAGCCAGCCACAGGGGGCCCTTATGCGCTACACCTTC. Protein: CASSQPQGALMRYTF.

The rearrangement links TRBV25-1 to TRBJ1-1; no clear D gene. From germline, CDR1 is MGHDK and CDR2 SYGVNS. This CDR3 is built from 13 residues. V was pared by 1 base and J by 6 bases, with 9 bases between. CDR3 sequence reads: CASSESGIAEAFF. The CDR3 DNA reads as TGTGCCAGCAGTGAATCCGGGATTGCTGAAGCTTTCTTT.

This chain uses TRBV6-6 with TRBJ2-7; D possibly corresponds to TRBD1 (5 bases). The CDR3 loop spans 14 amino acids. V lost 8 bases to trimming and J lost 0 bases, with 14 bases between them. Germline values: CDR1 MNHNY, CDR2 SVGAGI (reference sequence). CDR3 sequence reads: CASVARQGSYEQYF. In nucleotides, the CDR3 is TGTGCCAGCGTCGCCCGGCAGGGCTCCTACGAGCAGTACTTC.